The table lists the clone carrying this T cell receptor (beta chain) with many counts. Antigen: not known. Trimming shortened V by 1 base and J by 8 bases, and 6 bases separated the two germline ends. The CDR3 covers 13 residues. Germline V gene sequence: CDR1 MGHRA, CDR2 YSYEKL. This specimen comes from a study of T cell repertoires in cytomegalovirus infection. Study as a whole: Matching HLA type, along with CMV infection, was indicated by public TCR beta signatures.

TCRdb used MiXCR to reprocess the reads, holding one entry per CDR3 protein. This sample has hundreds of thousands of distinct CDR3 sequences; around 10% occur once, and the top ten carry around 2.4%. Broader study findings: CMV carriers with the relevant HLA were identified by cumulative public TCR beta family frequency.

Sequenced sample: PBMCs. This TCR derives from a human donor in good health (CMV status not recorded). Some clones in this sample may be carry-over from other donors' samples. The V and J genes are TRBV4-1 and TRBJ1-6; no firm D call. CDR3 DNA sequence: TGCGCCAGCAGCCAAGCTCCATATTCACCCCTCCACTTT. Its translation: CASSQAPYSPLHF.